This T cell receptor (beta chain) was found in a study of blood T cell repertoires in COVID-19. In the study overall: Samples came from the United States, Italy and Spain, spanning acute and convalescent COVID-19.

Libraries were prepared by immunoSEQ multiplex PCR; TCRdb keeps only in-frame clonotypes and omits some of them. Among 55,000 to 80,000 clones, around 87% were seen once, and the ten largest hold 9% to 15%. The germline gives CDR1 SGHTA, CDR2 FQGNSA. Trimming cost V 2 bases and J 5 bases, with 15 bases left between them. The CDR3 length is 16 residues. The chain joins TRBV7-2 to TRBJ2-2; a possible D gene is TRBD2 (6 bases). Sequencing input: peripheral blood. This receptor was taken from a human donor in a cohort sampled during active COVID-19. The DNA for the CDR3 is TGTGCCAGCAGCTTATATCGGCGGGGTGGTACCGGGGAGCTGTTTTTT. It yields the protein CASSLYRRGGTGELFF. Filled out from reference TRBV7-2 and TRBJ2-2, the complete variable domain reads GAGVSQSPSNKVTEKGKDVELRCDPISGHTALYWYRQSLGQGLEFLIYFQGNSAPDKSGLPSDRFSAERTGGSVSTLTIQRTQQEDSAVYLCASSLYRRGGTGELFFGEGSRLTVL.